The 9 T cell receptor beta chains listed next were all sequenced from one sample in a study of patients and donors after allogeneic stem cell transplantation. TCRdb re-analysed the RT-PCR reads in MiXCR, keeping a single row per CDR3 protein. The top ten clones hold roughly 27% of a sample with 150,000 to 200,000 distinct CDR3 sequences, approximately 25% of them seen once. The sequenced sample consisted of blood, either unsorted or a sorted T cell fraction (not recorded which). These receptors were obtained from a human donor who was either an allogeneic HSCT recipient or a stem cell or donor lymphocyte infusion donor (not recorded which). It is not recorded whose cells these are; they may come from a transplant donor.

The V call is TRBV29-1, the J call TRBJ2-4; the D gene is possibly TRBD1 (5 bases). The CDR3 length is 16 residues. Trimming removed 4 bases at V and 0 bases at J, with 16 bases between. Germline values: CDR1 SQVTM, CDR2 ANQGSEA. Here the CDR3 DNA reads TGCAGCGTTGCGATTGGACAAGTTTTAGCCAAAAACATTCAGTACTTC. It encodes CSVAIGQVLAKNIQYF. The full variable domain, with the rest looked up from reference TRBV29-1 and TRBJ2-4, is SAVISQKPSRDICQRGTSLTIQCQVDSQVTMMFWYRQQPGQSLTLIATANQGSEATYESGFVIDKFPISRPNLTFSTLTVSNMSPEDSSIYLCSVAIGQVLAKNIQYFGAGTRLSVL.

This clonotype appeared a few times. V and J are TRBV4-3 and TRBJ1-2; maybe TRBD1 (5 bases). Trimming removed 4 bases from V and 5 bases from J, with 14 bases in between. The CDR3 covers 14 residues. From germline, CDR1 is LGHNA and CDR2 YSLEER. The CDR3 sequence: CASSLGDSQYGYTF. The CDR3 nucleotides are TGCGCCAGCAGCCTGGGAGACAGCCAGTATGGCTACACCTTC.

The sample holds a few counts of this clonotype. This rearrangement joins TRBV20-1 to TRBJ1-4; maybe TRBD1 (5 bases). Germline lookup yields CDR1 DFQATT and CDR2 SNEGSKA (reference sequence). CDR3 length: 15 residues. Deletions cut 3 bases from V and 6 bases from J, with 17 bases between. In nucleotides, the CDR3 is TGCAGTGCTAGGAGCATTGTGGGGCGCGATGAAAAACTGTTTTTT. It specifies CSARSIVGRDEKLFF.

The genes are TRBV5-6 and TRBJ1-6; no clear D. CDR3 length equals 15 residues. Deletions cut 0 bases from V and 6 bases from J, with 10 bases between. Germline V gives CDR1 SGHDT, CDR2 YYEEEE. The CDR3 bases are TGTGCCAGCAGCTTGGGTCGCGGACGTAATTCACCCCTCCACTTT. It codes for CASSLGRGRNSPLHF.

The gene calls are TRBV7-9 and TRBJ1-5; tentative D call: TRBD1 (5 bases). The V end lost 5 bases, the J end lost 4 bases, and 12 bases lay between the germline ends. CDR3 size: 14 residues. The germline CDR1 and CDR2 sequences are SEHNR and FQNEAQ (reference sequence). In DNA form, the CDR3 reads TGTGCCAGCAGCCCGGACCGACAGAATCAGCCCCAGCATTTT. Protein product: CASSPDRQNQPQHF.

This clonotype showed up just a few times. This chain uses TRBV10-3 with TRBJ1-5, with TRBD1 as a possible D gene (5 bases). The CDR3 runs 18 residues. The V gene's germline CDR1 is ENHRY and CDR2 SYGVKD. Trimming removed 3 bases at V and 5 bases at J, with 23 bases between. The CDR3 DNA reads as TGTGCCATCAGTGACCTATTCGGGACCCGGGGGACGGATCAGCCCCAGCATTTT. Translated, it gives CAISDLFGTRGTDQPQHF.

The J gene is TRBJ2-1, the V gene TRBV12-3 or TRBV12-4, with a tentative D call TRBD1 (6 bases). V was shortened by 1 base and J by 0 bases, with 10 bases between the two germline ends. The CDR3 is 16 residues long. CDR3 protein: CASSLEGQVSYNEQFF. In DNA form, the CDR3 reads TGTGCCAGCAGTTTAGAGGGACAAGTCTCCTACAATGAGCAGTTCTTC.

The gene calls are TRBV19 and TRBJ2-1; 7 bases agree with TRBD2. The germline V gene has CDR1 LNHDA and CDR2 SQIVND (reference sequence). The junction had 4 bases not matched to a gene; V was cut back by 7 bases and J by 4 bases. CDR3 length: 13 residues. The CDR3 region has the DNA TGTGCCAGTATAACAGCGGGGTACAATGAGCAGTTCTTC. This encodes CASITAGYNEQFF.

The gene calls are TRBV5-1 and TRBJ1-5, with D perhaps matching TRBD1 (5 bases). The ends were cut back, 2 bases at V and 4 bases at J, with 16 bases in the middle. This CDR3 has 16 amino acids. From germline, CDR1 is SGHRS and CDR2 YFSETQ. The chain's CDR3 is CASSFGVGQLNQPQHF. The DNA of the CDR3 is TGCGCCAGCAGCTTTGGCGTGGGGCAGCTTAATCAGCCCCAGCATTTT.